A selection of T cell receptor beta chains follows, all from one sample in a study of blood T cells in healthy people across ages. TCRdb re-called the 5' RACE reads with MiXCR, one entry per CDR3 protein. Of under 2,000,000 distinct CDR3 sequences listed, about 50% are singletons. The sample comprised blood. These receptors all come from a middle-aged woman in good health. Each CDR3 is given with its conserved first and last residue. The D gene is left open where the match is weak. Not every row has a clone size; where given, it reads once, few, many or a size class.

J gene | D gene | V gene | clone size | CDR3 protein | CDR3 DNA
TRBJ2-7 | TRBD2 | TRBV5-1 | - | CASSVTSLSYEQYF | TGCGCCAGCAGCGTGACTAGCCTCTCCTACGAGCAGTACTTC
TRBJ2-7 | - | TRBV10-3 | - | CAISESGGVQDEQYF | TGTGCCATCAGTGAGTCGGGGGGTGTCCAGGACGAGCAGTACTTC
TRBJ2-3 | - | TRBV9 | once | CASSVSWGADTQYF | TGTGCCAGCAGCGTGTCCTGGGGAGCAGATACGCAGTATTTT
TRBJ1-5 | - | TRBV12-3/TRBV12-4 | few | CASSLLNTGSNQPQHF | TGTGCCAGCAGCTTGCTGAATACAGGGTCCAATCAGCCCCAGCATTTT
TRBJ2-3 | TRBD1 | TRBV20-1 | - | CSADDRGRTDTQYF | TGCAGTGCGGATGACAGGGGGCGAACAGATACGCAGTATTTT
TRBJ2-5 | TRBD2 | TRBV4-1 | - | CASSHFLGTSGGKQETQYF | TGCGCCAGCAGCCACTTCCTAGGGACTAGCGGGGGGAAACAAGAGACCCAGTACTTC
TRBJ1-1 | - | TRBV6-2/TRBV6-3 | - | CASRGDTWNTEAFF | TGTGCCAGCAGGGGGGACACTTGGAACACTGAAGCTTTCTTT
TRBJ2-5 | TRBD1 | TRBV25-1 | - | CASSATDRALETQYF | TGTGCCAGCAGCGCCACGGACAGGGCTTTAGAGACCCAGTACTTC
TRBJ2-5 | - | TRBV6-1 | - | CASSEDRLGWSETQYF | TGTGCCAGCAGTGAAGATCGACTAGGATGGTCTGAGACCCAGTACTTC
TRBJ2-5 | - | TRBV18 | - | CASSPSIRAQSGTQYF | TGTGCCAGCTCACCGAGTATTCGGGCACAAAGCGGGACCCAGTACTTC
TRBJ2-1 | TRBD2 | TRBV7-2 | few | CASSHRGEDNEQFF | TGTGCCAGCAGCCACCGGGGGGAGGACAATGAGCAGTTCTTC
TRBJ1-2 | - | TRBV5-1 | - | CASSLQGLDYGYTF | TGCGCCAGCAGCTTGCAGGGGCTGGACTATGGCTACACCTTC
TRBJ2-3 | TRBD2 | TRBV11-2 | - | CASSLVSGGGNTQYF | TGTGCCAGCAGCTTAGTTAGCGGGGGCGGGAATACGCAGTATTTT
TRBJ2-3 | TRBD2 | TRBV20-1 | - | CSARDRVTSGGPRADTQYF | TGCAGTGCTAGAGATCGGGTGACTAGCGGGGGGCCCAGAGCAGATACGCAGTATTTT
TRBJ2-1 | TRBD2 | TRBV28 | - | CASSGGALDEQFF | TGTGCCAGCAGCGGGGGGGCCTTGGATGAGCAGTTCTTC
TRBJ2-5 | - | TRBV15 | - | CATSRRAEQETQYF | TGTGCCACCAGCAGAAGGGCAGAGCAAGAGACCCAGTACTTC
TRBJ1-1 | - | TRBV5-1 | - | CASSWDGTDKAFF | TGCGCCAGCAGCTGGGATGGGACGGATAAAGCTTTCTTT
TRBJ2-5 | TRBD2 | TRBV7-9 | - | CASRLTSGSQETQYF | TGTGCTAGCAGGTTGACTAGCGGGAGCCAAGAGACCCAGTACTTC
TRBJ2-5 | TRBD2 | TRBV6-5 | many | CASSYSGGGQETQYF | TGTGCCAGCAGTTACTCGGGGGGAGGGCAAGAGACCCAGTACTTC
TRBJ2-3 | - | TRBV6-5 | once | CASLARGTDTQYF | TGTGCCAGCTTAGCGAGGGGCACAGATACGCAGTATTTT
TRBJ2-7 | TRBD1 | TRBV7-8 | - | CASSSQAGTGVYEQYF | TGTGCCAGCAGCTCCCAGGCTGGGACAGGGGTCTACGAGCAGTACTTC
TRBJ2-3 | - | TRBV11-1 | few | CASSFLTGKGTDTQYF | TGTGCCAGCAGTTTTCTTACAGGGAAAGGGACAGATACGCAGTATTTT
TRBJ2-4 | - | TRBV20-1 | - | CSAPALGNIQYF | TGCAGTGCTCCCGCTCTGGGAAACATTCAGTACTTC
TRBJ2-5 | - | TRBV29-1 | - | CSVETGGRGETQYF | TGCAGCGTTGAAACGGGGGGCCGTGGAGAGACCCAGTACTTC
TRBJ2-1 | - | TRBV20-1 | few | CSARVRGWALDEQFF | TGCAGTGCTAGAGTACGGGGGTGGGCTTTGGATGAGCAGTTCTTC
TRBJ1-2 | TRBD1 | TRBV7-9 | few | CASRTSRNGQGNYGYTF | TGTGCCAGCAGGACCTCGAGGAACGGACAGGGTAACTATGGCTACACCTTC
TRBJ1-5 | - | TRBV6-1 | - | CASVDRHAQPQHF | TGTGCCAGCGTAGACAGGCACGCTCAGCCCCAGCATTTT
TRBJ2-4 | - | TRBV4-3 | - | CASSQRKRLDAVENIQYF | TGCGCCAGCAGCCAGAGAAAGCGACTAGATGCCGTCGAAAACATTCAGTACTTC
TRBJ2-7 | TRBD1 | TRBV4-3 | few | CASSLEYGTGYEQYF | TGCGCCAGCAGCCTCGAATATGGGACAGGCTACGAGCAGTACTTC
TRBJ2-7 | - | TRBV3-1 | - | CASSLWRQAYEQYF | TGTGCCAGCAGCCTATGGCGTCAGGCCTACGAGCAGTACTTC
TRBJ2-5 | - | TRBV7-8 | - | CASSFYSSEETQYF | TGTGCCAGCAGCTTTTATAGCAGCGAAGAGACCCAGTACTTC
TRBJ2-3 | - | TRBV7-2 | few | CASRPGGPATQYF | TGTGCCAGCAGGCCCGGGGGCCCGGCTACGCAGTATTTT
TRBJ1-2 | - | TRBV29-1 | few | CSVDSGNYGYTF | TGCAGCGTTGACTCGGGGAACTATGGCTACACCTTC
TRBJ2-1 | TRBD2 | TRBV27 | - | CASTLAGGAYNEQFF | TGTGCCAGCACTTTAGCGGGGGGGGCTTACAATGAGCAGTTCTTC
TRBJ1-1 | TRBD1 | TRBV6-2/TRBV6-3 | - | CASRDRGYDTEAFF | TGTGCCAGCAGGGACAGGGGGTACGACACTGAAGCTTTCTTT
TRBJ2-3 | - | TRBV5-1 | few | CASMVRGSTDTQYF | TGCGCCAGCATGGTGCGGGGCAGCACAGATACGCAGTATTTT
TRBJ1-6 | TRBD1 | TRBV6-5 | - | CASTRTGGSPLHF | TGTGCCAGCACTAGGACAGGGGGTTCACCCCTCCACTTT
TRBJ2-3 | - | TRBV20-1 | - | CSARGRAVLYTQYF | TGCAGTGCTAGAGGGCGAGCGGTGCTGTATACGCAGTATTTT
TRBJ2-3 | - | TRBV5-1 | few | CASSFLTGASTDTQYF | TGCGCCAGCAGCTTCCTTACGGGGGCTAGCACAGATACGCAGTATTTT
TRBJ2-7 | - | TRBV25-1 | - | CASSVKYEQYF | TGTGCCAGCAGTGTTAAATACGAGCAGTACTTC
TRBJ1-2 | TRBD1 | TRBV29-1 | - | CSVGGRGYGYTF | TGCAGCGTTGGCGGCAGGGGGTATGGCTACACCTTC
TRBJ2-3 | TRBD2 | TRBV7-7 | - | CASSRLAGGPFSTDTQYF | TGTGCTAGCAGCCGGCTAGCGGGGGGGCCCTTTAGCACAGATACGCAGTATTTT
TRBJ1-2 | - | TRBV6-5 | few | CASSYSKGTNYGYTF | TGTGCCAGCAGTTACTCGAAGGGTACTAACTATGGCTACACCTTC
TRBJ2-5 | - | TRBV25-1 | many | CASSQRRGETQYF | TGTGCCAGCAGCCAACGCAGGGGCGAGACCCAGTACTTC
TRBJ1-1 | TRBD1 | TRBV12-3/TRBV12-4 | - | CASSERQGMNTEAFF | TGTGCCAGCAGTGAGAGACAGGGGATGAACACTGAAGCTTTCTTT
TRBJ1-2 | - | TRBV24-1 | - | CATSDSGGGYTF | TGTGCCACCAGTGATAGTGGGGGAGGCTACACCTTC
TRBJ2-3 | TRBD2 | TRBV7-6 | - | CASSPTSGGLNTQYF | TGTGCCAGCAGTCCAACTAGCGGGGGGTTGAATACGCAGTATTTT
TRBJ1-5 | - | TRBV6-6 | - | CAITREINQPQHF | TGTGCCATAACCCGGGAGATCAATCAGCCCCAGCATTTT
TRBJ2-3 | - | TRBV6-5 | few | CASKPDRSTDTQYF | TGTGCCAGCAAACCTGACAGAAGCACAGATACGCAGTATTTT
TRBJ2-3 | TRBD2 | TRBV10-3 | few | CAISYGPGLGIDTQYF | TGTGCCATCAGTTACGGACCGGGACTAGGAATAGATACGCAGTATTTT
TRBJ2-4 | - | TRBV20-1 | - | CSTLPGSLAKNIQYF | TGCAGCACTCTCCCCGGGTCCCTAGCCAAAAACATTCAGTACTTC
TRBJ2-1 | TRBD1 | TRBV29-1 | few | CSVRTGGPGHEQFF | TGCAGCGTTCGTACAGGGGGCCCGGGGCATGAGCAGTTCTTC
TRBJ2-7 | - | TRBV10-3 | few | CAISQDRTPYEQYF | TGTGCCATCAGTCAAGACAGAACTCCCTACGAGCAGTACTTC